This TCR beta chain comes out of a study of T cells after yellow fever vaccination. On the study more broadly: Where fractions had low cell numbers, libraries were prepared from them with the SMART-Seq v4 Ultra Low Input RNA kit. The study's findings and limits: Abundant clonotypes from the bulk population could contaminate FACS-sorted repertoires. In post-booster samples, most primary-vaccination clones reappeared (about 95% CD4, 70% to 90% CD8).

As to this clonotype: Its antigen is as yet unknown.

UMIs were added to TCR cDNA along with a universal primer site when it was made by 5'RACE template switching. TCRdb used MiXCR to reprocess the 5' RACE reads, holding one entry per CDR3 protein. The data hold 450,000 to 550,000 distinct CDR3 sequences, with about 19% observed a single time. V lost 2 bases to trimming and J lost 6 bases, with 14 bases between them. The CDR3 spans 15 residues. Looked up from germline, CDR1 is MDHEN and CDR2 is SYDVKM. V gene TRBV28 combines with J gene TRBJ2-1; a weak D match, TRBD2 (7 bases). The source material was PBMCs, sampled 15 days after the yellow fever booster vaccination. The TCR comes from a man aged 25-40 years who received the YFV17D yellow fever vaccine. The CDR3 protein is CASSLPGGPTNEQFF. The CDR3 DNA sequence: TGTGCCAGCAGTTTACCGGGGGGCCCTACCAATGAGCAGTTCTTC.